These T cell receptor beta chains were read from a single sample in a study of blood T cells in healthy people across ages. Using its own MiXCR run on the 5' RACE reads, TCRdb lists one record per CDR3 protein. The sample yields some 860,000 distinct CDR3 sequences, about 56% seen once. Sequencing used blood. These receptors were taken from a man aged 35 to 55 in good health. Each CDR3 is given with its conserved first and last residue. Each record gives: V gene, D gene, CDR3 protein. The D gene is left open where the match is weak.

>TRBV10-3|.
CAISPGTEQYF
>TRBV29-1|.
CSVEGVVGLGGYTF
>TRBV7-2|TRBD1
CASRPGQGTGVYGYTF
>TRBV5-1|TRBD2
CASSLGLSGGAPEQFF
>TRBV12-3/TRBV12-4|.
CASRSGRGETQYF
>TRBV28|TRBD1
CASSPGGGMGKDNIQYF
>TRBV7-2|.
CASGTGGGSGTNVLTF
>TRBV5-1|TRBD1
CASSLAESGGGETQYF
>TRBV20-1|TRBD1
CSAVTGVNQPQHF
>TRBV30|.
CAWSRTNTEAFF
>TRBV7-9|TRBD2
CASSWTSYEQFF
>TRBV23-1|.
CASNTGRSGNQPQHF
>TRBV10-3|.
CAIRGSSNSPLHF
>TRBV5-1|.
CASSLFVWARKDQETQYF